The present TCR beta chain was sequenced within a study of neurological immune-mediated disorders. Study observations and caveats: Phylogenetic grouping put 18 of 34 multiple sclerosis patients' repertoires into one related-CDR3 cluster, a possible signature.

This clonotype came up many times. Its specificity is not known. MiXCR was run by TCRdb on the 5' RACE reads, yielding one entry per CDR3 protein. The table shows fewer than 85,000 distinct CDR3 sequences, with around 3.9% occurring only once. Material: PBMCs. The clonotype was recovered from a man aged 25-45 years with multiple sclerosis.

CDR3 protein: CASSSRPQRGGLETQYF. CDR3 sequence (DNA): TGCGCCAGCAGCTCGAGGCCCCAGCGGGGAGGATTAGAGACCCAGTACTTC. The rearrangement uses TRBV5-1 and TRBJ2-5; the match to TRBD2 covers 7 bases. Unmatched junction bases numbered 15, after V lost 3 bases and J lost 4 bases. The CDR3 sequence is 17 residues long. The germline gives CDR1 SGHRS, CDR2 YFSETQ.